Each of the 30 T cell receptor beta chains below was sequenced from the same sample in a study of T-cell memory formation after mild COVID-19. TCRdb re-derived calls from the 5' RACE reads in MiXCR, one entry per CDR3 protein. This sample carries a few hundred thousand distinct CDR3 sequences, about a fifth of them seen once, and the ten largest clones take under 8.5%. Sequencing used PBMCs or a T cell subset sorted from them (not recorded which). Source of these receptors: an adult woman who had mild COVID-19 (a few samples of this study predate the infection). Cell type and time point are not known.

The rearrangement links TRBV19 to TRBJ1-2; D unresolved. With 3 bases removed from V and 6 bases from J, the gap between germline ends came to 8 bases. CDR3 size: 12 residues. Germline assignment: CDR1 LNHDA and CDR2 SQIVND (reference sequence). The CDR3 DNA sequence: TGTGCCAGTAGTATCGGACTCGATGGCTACACCTTC. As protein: CASSIGLDGYTF.

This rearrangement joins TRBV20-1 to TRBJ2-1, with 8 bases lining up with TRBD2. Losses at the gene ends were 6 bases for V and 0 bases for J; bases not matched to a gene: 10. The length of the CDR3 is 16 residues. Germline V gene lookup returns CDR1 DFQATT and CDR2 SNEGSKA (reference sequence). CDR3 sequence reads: CSARALAGSSYNEQFF. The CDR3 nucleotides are TGCAGTGCCAGGGCGCTAGCGGGTTCCTCCTACAATGAGCAGTTCTTC.

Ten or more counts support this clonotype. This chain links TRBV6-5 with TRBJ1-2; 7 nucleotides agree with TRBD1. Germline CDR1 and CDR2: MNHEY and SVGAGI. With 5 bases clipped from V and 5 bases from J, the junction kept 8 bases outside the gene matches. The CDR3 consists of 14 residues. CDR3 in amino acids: CASSRTGTVYGYTF. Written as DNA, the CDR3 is TGTGCCAGCAGTCGTACCGGGACAGTGTATGGCTACACCTTC.

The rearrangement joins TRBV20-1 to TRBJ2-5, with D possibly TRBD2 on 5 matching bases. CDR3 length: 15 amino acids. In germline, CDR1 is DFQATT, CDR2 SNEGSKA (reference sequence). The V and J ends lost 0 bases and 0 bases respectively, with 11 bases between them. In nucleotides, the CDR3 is TGCAGTGCTAGAGAGAGGGAGAGGTACCAAGAGACCCAGTACTTC. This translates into CSARERERYQETQYF.

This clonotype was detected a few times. The CDR3 sequence is CASSPRTVANTEAFF. CDR3 bases: TGTGCCAGCAGCCCCAGGACCGTTGCGAACACTGAAGCTTTCTTT. The chain recombines TRBV7-6 with TRBJ1-1; D unclear. The V gene's germline CDR1 is SGHVS and CDR2 FNYEAQ. Trimming left V 5 bases short and J 1 base short, with 14 bases between. The length of the CDR3 is 15 residues.

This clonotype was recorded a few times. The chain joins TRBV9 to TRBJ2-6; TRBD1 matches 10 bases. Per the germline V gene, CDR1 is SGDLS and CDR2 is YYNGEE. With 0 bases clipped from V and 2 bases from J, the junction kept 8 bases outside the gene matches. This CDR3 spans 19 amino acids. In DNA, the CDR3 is TGTGCCAGCAGCGTAGAGCTCCGGGACAGGGGAACTGGGGCCAACGTCCTGACTTTC. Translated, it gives CASSVELRDRGTGANVLTF.

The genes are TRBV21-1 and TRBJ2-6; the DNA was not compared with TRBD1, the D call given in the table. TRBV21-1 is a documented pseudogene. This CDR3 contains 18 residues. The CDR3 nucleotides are TGTGCCAGCAGGACCACCGGGACAGCCGTCTCTGGGGCCAACGTCCTGACTTTC. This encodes CASRTTGTAVSGANVLTF.

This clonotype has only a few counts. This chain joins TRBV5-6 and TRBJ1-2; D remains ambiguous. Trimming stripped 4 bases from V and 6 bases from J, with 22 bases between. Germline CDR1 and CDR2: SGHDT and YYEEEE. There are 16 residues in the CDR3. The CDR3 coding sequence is TGTGCCAGCAGCCCCCTACCGGCTCCAGAGCTAAATGGCTACACCTTC. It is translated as CASSPLPAPELNGYTF. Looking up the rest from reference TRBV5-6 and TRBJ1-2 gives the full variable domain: DAGVTQSPTHLIKTRGQQVTLRCSPKSGHDTVSWYQQALGQGPQFIFQYYEEEERQRGNFPDRFSGHQFPNYSSELNVNALLLGDSALYLCASSPLPAPELNGYTFGSGTRLTVV.

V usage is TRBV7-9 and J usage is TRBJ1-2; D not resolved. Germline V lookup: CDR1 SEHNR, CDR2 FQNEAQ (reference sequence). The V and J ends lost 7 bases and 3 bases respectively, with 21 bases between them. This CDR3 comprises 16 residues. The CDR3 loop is CASIVDPSPEHYGYTF. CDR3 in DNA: TGTGCCAGCATAGTGGACCCCTCTCCGGAGCACTATGGCTACACCTTC.

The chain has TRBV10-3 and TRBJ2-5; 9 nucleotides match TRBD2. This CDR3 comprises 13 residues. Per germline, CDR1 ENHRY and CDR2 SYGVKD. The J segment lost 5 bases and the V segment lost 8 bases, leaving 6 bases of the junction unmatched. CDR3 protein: CAIGGGAPETQYF. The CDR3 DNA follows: TGTGCCATCGGCGGGGGGGCCCCGGAGACCCAGTACTTC.

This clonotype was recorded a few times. In nucleotides, the CDR3 is TGTGCCAGCAATCGGGCGGCCCTGGAGACCCAGTACTTC. Translation gives CASNRAALETQYF. This chain joins TRBV28 and TRBJ2-5; no reliable D call. Trimming pared 7 bases from V and 5 bases from J, leaving 14 bases between. The CDR3 extends over 13 amino acids. Germline values: CDR1 MDHEN, CDR2 SYDVKM.

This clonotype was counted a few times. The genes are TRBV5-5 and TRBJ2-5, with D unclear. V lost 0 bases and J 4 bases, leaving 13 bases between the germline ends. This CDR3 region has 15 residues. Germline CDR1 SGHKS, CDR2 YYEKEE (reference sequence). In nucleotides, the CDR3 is TGTGCCAGCAGCTTGGGTCGGTTCTCTGGAGAGACCCAGTACTTC. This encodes CASSLGRFSGETQYF.

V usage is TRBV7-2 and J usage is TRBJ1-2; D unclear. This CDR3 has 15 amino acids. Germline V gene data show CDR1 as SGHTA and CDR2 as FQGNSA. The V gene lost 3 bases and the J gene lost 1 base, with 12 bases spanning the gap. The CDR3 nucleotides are TGTGCCAGCAGCTTGATGGGGAGGGATAACTATGGCTACACCTTC. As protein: CASSLMGRDNYGYTF. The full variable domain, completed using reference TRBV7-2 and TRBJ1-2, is GAGVSQSPSNKVTEKGKDVELRCDPISGHTALYWYRQSLGQGLEFLIYFQGNSAPDKSGLPSDRFSAERTGGSVSTLTIQRTQQEDSAVYLCASSLMGRDNYGYTFGSGTRLTVV.

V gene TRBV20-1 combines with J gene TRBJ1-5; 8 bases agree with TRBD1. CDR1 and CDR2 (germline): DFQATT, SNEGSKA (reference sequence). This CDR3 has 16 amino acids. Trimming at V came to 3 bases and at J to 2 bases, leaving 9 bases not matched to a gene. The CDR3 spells CSASPGGQVGNQPQHF. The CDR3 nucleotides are TGCAGTGCTAGTCCAGGGGGCCAGGTCGGCAATCAGCCCCAGCATTTT.

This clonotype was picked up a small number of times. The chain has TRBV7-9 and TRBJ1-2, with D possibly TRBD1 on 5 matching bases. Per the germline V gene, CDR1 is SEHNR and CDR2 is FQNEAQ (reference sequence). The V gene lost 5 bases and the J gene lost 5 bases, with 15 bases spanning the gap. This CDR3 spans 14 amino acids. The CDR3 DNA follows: TGTGCCAGCAGCACCTCGGGGGGTACTTATGGCTACACCTTC. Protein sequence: CASSTSGGTYGYTF.

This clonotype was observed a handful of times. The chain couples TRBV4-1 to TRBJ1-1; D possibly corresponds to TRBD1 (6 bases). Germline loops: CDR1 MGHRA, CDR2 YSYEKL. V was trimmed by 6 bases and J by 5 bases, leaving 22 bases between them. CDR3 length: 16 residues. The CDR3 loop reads CASSSQGKLRGTEAFF. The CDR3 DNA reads TGCGCCAGCAGTTCGCAGGGGAAACTTCGAGGGACTGAAGCTTTCTTT.

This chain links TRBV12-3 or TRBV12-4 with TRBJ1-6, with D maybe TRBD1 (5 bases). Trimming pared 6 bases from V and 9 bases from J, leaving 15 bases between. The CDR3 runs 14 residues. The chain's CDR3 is CASSPFQGGSPLHF. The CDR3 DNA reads TGTGCCAGCAGCCCATTCCAGGGAGGTTCACCCCTCCACTTT.

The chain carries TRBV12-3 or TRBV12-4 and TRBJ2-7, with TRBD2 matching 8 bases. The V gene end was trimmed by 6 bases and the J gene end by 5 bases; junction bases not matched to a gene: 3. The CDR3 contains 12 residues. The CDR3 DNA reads TGTGCCAGCAGCAGGACTAGCCACGAGCAGTACTTC. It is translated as CASSRTSHEQYF.

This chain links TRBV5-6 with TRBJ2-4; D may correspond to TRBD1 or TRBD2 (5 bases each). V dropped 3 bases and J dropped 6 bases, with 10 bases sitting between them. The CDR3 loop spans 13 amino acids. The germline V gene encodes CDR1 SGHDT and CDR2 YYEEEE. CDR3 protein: CASSWDPRNIQYF. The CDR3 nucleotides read TGTGCCAGCAGCTGGGACCCCCGAAACATTCAGTACTTC.

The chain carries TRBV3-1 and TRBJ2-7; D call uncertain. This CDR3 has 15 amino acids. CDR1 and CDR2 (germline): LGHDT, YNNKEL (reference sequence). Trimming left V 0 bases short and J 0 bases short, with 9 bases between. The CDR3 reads CASSQDRYGSYEQYF. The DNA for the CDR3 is TGTGCCAGCAGCCAAGACCGATATGGCTCCTACGAGCAGTACTTC.

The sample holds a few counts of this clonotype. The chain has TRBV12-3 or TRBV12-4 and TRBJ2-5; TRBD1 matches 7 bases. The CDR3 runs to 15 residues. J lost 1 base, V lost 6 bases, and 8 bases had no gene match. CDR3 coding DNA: TGTGCCAGCAGGGTAGGACAGGCACCCCAAGAGACCCAGTACTTC. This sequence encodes CASRVGQAPQETQYF.

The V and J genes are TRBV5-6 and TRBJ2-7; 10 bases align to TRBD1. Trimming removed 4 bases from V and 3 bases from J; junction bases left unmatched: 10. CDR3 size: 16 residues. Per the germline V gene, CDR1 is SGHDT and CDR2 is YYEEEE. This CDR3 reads CASSRIPGQGIYEQYF. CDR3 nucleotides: TGTGCCAGCAGCCGGATACCGGGACAGGGGATCTACGAGCAGTACTTC.

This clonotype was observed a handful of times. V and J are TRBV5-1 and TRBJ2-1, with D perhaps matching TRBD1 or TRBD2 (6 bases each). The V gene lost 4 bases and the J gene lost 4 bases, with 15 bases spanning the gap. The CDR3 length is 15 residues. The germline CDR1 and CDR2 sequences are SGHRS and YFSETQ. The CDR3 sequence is CASSPLGGEYNEQFF. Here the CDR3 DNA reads TGCGCCAGCAGCCCCTTGGGGGGCGAATACAATGAGCAGTTCTTC.

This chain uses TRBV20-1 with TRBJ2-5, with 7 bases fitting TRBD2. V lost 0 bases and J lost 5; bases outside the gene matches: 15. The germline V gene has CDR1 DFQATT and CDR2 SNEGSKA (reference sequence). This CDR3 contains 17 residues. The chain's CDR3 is CSARDPWLADSRETQYF. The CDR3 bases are TGCAGTGCTAGAGATCCTTGGCTAGCGGACTCCCGGGAGACCCAGTACTTC.

This CDR3 reads CASSEAGRPGYTF. CDR3 in DNA: TGTGCCAGCAGTGAAGCGGGGAGGCCCGGCTACACCTTC. The V call is TRBV6-1, the J call TRBJ1-2, with D unresolved. The CDR3 totals 13 residues. The V end lost 0 bases, the J end lost 8 bases, and 10 bases lay between the germline ends. Looked up from germline, CDR1 is MNHNS and CDR2 is SASEGT.

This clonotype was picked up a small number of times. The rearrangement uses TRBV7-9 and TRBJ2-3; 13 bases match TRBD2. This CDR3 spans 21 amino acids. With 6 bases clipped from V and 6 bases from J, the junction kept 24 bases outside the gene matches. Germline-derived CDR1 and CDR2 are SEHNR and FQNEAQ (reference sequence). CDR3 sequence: CASSSPIRGGLAGSPSDTQYF. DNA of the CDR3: TGTGCCAGCAGTTCCCCGATAAGGGGGGGACTAGCGGGGTCCCCCTCTGATACGCAGTATTTT.

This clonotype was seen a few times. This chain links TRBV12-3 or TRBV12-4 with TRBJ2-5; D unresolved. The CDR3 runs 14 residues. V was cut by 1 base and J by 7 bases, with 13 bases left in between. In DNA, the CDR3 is TGTGCCAGCAGTTTAGGGGCTAGTGTTGCGACCCAGTACTTC. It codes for CASSLGASVATQYF.

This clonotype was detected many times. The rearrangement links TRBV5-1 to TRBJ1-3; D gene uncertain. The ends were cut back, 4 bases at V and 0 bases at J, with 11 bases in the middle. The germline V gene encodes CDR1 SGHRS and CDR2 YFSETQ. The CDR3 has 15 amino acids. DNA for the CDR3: TGCGCCAGCAGCCCGGATCCGAGCTCTGGAAACACCATATATTTT. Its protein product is CASSPDPSSGNTIYF.

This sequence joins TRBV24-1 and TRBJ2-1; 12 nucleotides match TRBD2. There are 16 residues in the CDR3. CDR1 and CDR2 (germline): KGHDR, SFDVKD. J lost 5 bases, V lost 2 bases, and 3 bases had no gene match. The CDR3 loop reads CATSDYTSGGNNEQFF. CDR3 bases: TGTGCCACCAGTGATTATACTAGCGGGGGGAACAATGAGCAGTTCTTC.

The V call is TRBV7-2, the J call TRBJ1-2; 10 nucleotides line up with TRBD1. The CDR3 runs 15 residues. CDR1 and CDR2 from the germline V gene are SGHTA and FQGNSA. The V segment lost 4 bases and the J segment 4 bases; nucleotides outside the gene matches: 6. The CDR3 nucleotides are TGTGCCAGCAGCTCCCGGGACAGGGGATTCTATGGCTACACCTTC. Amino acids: CASSSRDRGFYGYTF.